This T cell receptor beta chain was documented in a study of cytomegalovirus exposure and HLA in healthy donors (dated by TCRdb to 2015 to 2018). Context from the whole study: In an earlier analysis of around 540 of the donors, approximately 260 Gb of sequence data and roughly 100 million unique TCR beta sequences from 180 million or so T cells were reported. An early release covering roughly 640 HLA-typed donors comprised about 310 gigabases of sequencing data and tens of millions of unique TCR sequences. Of the 300 to 500 genotyped donors, approximately 81% were placed in the genetic ancestry cluster associated with self-reported Caucasian donors. The study aimed to test whether signatures of past pathogen exposure could be identified by cataloging public T cell receptors. The study used immunosequencing to profile the T cell repertoires of several hundred subjects and linked those repertoires to cytomegalovirus serostatus. Besides the first cohort of 666 subjects, a separate validation cohort made up of over a hundred different subjects was used. To predict cytomegalovirus infection status, the study combined high-throughput TCR immunosequencing, statistical association of individual TCRs with disease status, and machine learning. A later analysis re-examined previously published TCR beta repertoires from hundreds of donors and added high-resolution HLA genotyping to investigate patterns of TCR occurrence. Rather than drawing on any new phenotypic data, the later analysis identified candidate immune exposures from TCR beta sequences and the way those sequences occurred across donors. In an earlier analysis of 500 to 650 of the donors, high-throughput TCR beta sequencing was used to judge whether each TCR beta V gene segment behaved as functional or pseudogenic. Donor age, sex, ethnicity and CMV serostatus were compiled alongside the repertoire data. Genome-wide SNP genotypes for about 60% of the roughly 670 donors were used in a later genetic analysis, which treated that subset as a discovery cohort. Every repertoire in the discovery cohort had been generated on one and the same sequencing platform. Class I and class II HLA loci were covered by the typing at four-digit resolution. Typing coverage differed by locus: A, B, C, DRB1 and DQB1 were typed in roughly 620-630 donors, DQA1 in 500 to 550, DPA1 in 600 to 610, and DPB1 in 400 to 480. Roughly five DR-DQ haplotypes were handled as single units for association and clustering, since linkage in the cohort was strong. Across approximately 400 genotyped donors of the cohort, an average of about 250,000 unique TCR beta nucleotide sequences per donor were sequenced, and 15% to 20% of those sequences were non-productive.

As concerns this clone: The antigen this receptor binds is unknown. No clone much larger than this one lies a single base away; base qualities are absent.

In total, roughly 670 healthy bone marrow donors made up the cohort. At the time of sampling, all cohort members were nominally healthy, though unrecorded immune exposures were likely present. The donor was CMV seronegative and belonged to the group of more than 300 seronegative cohort members. Each donor provided a peripheral blood sample, and peripheral blood mononuclear cells were used for TCR beta sequencing. Genomic DNA extraction from the blood cell samples was performed with the Qiagen DNeasy Blood Extraction Kit. Libraries were prepared through the immunoSEQ multiplex PCR assay. For the multiplex PCR, a mixture combining 60 forward primers for TCR Vbeta segments and 13 reverse primers for TCR Jbeta segments was used. The CDR3 region of rearranged TCR beta genes was amplified from genomic DNA with a multiplex PCR assay. The Illumina HiSeq System was used to sequence the amplified TCR beta libraries as 87-base-pair reads. In the authors' own workflow: Across the 500 to 850 repertoires, a later analysis counted approximately 75 million unique TCR beta chains, 9.5 million to 13 million of which were shared by at least two donors. A nearest-neighbor algorithm error-corrected the raw reads and collapsed the reads into unique sequences, merging closely related sequences to remove PCR and sequencing errors. CDR3 sequences were aligned to IMGT reference sequences to assign V, D and J gene segments. Each retained sequence needed at least a six-nucleotide match to both a V gene segment and a J gene segment. Rearrangements were called productive when the CDR3 lacked stop codons and stayed in frame with V and J; all others were non-productive. CDR3 was defined according to IMGT convention as the region running from the second conserved V-encoded cysteine to the conserved J-encoded phenylalanine. In an earlier analysis of 587 of the donors, sequences lacking an unambiguous match to a single V gene segment were excluded. In an earlier analysis of several hundred of the donors, a V segment was called functional when productive rearrangements were above 56.7%, and segregating when the standard deviation between donors exceeded 5%. A statistical classification framework was developed to diagnose cytomegalovirus status using the catalog of TCR beta chain sequences. V and J gene assignment, in a later analysis, came from comparing TCR nucleotide sequences with IMGT/GENE-DB human TR gene sequences. Using the TCRdist pipeline, a later analysis assigned CDR3 sequences along with most-parsimonious VDJ recombination scenarios. A later analysis defined each TCR beta chain by its CDR3 amino acid sequence plus V-gene family, and excluded reads lacking a unique V-gene family. To address suspected cross-contamination and a sequencing artifact, a later analysis removed some 620 highly shared, low-generation-probability nucleotide sequences. In a later analysis, a clonal expansion index was calculated for each public chain from normalized within-repertoire ranks of inferred template counts. In a later analysis, generation probabilities were computed with a VDJ recombination model fitted to out-of-frame rearrangements, and the resulting probabilities were checked against IGoR. A later analysis scored TCR-TCR, TCR-HLA and TCR-CMV co-occurrence with hypergeometric tests, applying a repertoire-size bias correction to TCR pairs. To estimate false discovery rates, a later analysis permuted the HLA or CMV assignments 20 times. In a later analysis, co-occurring TCRs were grouped with DBSCAN, and TCRdist sequence similarity was added when clustering was performed within HLA-allele-positive subsets. Co-occurrence clustering excluded repertoires with fewer than 30,000 or more than 120,000 public chains, plus five with anomalous nucleotide sharing. What TCRdb holds here is the immuneACCESS table cut down to in-frame rearrangements. Part of the clones is not present; checked against another copy, under half of the missing clones reflect an unresolved V gene, and the others are unexplained. V, J and clone size were drawn from that table, and D and trimming were deduced from the DNA. Recorded for this sample are 200,000 to 250,000 clones; about 80% of them occurred a single time. The ten largest clonotypes hold about 0.58% of the sample.

The CDR3 spans 15 residues, from the cysteine through the phenylalanine. Only the CDR3 DNA stays, 45 bases, in frame from base 1. The junction carries 17 bases between V and J, which are trimmed by 5 bases and 2 bases respectively. The germline V gene encodes CDR1 SGHRS and CDR2 YFSETQ. Broad study findings and their caveats: A cluster of highly shared sequence variants was judged likely to be a technical artifact of the sequencing pipeline. Compared with the approximately 670-donor mean, donors in an Asian-associated ancestry cluster had fewer N-insertions in productive TCRs, according to a later genetic analysis. In a later analysis, the rate of TCR association differed among HLA loci, with DRB1 alleles having the most associated TCRs and HLA-C alleles having the fewest. A later genetic analysis associated a missense DCLRE1C variant with V-gene and J-gene trimming of TCR beta chains, and an independent cohort replicated the association. Because counts were too low, fewer than 20 rarely observed V segments, including chromosome 9 orphons, were excluded from the earlier analysis of roughly 580 of the donors. Correlated functional status among segregating V segments might be attributable to linkage disequilibrium, but an unknown experimental factor could not be ruled out. Because the 87-base-pair reads could not distinguish some IMGT-functional V segments, including TRBV6-2 and TRBV6-3, those segments were excluded. When HLA alleles, especially DR and DQ, strongly co-occurred, attributing TCR associations to individual alleles was difficult. The study listed 164 TCR beta chains as associated with cytomegalovirus. Most CMV-associated TCR beta chains appeared to be HLA-restricted in a later analysis, and the HLA associations seemed to be driven largely by CMV exposure. According to a later analysis, parvovirus B19, influenza, CMV and Epstein-Barr virus appeared linked to several top co-occurrence clusters. In vitro tests confirmed that a few of the cytomegalovirus-associated TCR beta chains recognize cytomegalovirus antigens. Most TCR sequences were observed very rarely across donors, whereas some public TCRs were present in many individuals. The classifier was reported to diagnose cytomegalovirus status with high specificity and sensitivity in both the original cohort and the validation cohort. At a false discovery rate of 0.05, a later analysis linked about 17,000 TCR beta sequences to specific HLA alleles. Sequencing depth was assumed to be roughly uniform across donors in the presence/absence analyses, though that assumption may not hold. Broadly in line with IMGT annotations, most TCR beta V segments showed up in productive rearrangements about 87% or about 30% of the time in an earlier analysis of roughly 590 of the donors. Because HLA typing was unavailable for some donors at each locus, only the typed subset was used in association tests. A further reported finding was that TCR beta sequences accurately predicted the HLA-A and HLA-B alleles for most subjects in the first cohort. Only TCR beta chains were sequenced in this cohort, and the absence of alpha or paired-chain data limited detectable features. The authors suggested that the approach could potentially be generalized to other disease states and immunological phenotypes. Immune exposure information for the cohort was limited to CMV serostatus. Compared with equally common non-associated chains, HLA-associated TCR beta chains in a later analysis were more clonally expanded and had lower generation probabilities.

The sequence was obtained from a middle-aged woman in good health and CMV-seronegative. Sequenced: PBMCs. The chain is encoded by TRBV5-1 joined to TRBJ2-7, and TRBD1 may be the D gene, going by 5 matching bases. Here is the DNA: TGCGCCAGCAGTCCCTCCAGACTGACAGCCTACGAGCAGTACTTC. Its translation is CASSPSRLTAYEQYF.